This TCR beta chain emerged from a study of CD8 T cells in ankylosing spondylitis. General observations from the study: Previous work reported some of these motif variants in the synovial fluid and blood of reactive arthritis. In ankylosing spondylitis blood, a motif of about 8 highly homologous TCR beta variants appeared characteristic. Disease-linked clones bore a CD8+ phenotype, appearing relatively rarely in peripheral blood. The study looked at matched synovial fluid samples from ankylosing spondylitis patients. Disease-linked clones were reported to be significantly enriched there.

TCR beta libraries were made by quantitative 5'-RACE with molecular barcodes. TCRdb independently ran MiXCR on the 5' RACE reads; one entry per CDR3 protein. The profile shows approximately 500,000 distinct CDR3 sequences, 9.5% to 15% of them singletons. Turning to this clonotype: The antigen is undetermined.

J lost 4 bases, V lost 4 bases, and 9 bases had no gene match. The CDR3 extends over 15 amino acids. CDR1 and CDR2 from the germline V gene are SGDLS and YYNGEE. The specimen was blood, either unsorted or a sorted T cell fraction (not recorded which). V gene TRBV9 combines with J gene TRBJ2-5; 8 bases fit TRBD1. The clonotype originates from a male donor with ankylosing spondylitis. CDR3 region: CASSLRTGSAETQYF. In DNA form, the CDR3 reads TGTGCCAGCAGCCTTCGGACAGGGTCTGCAGAGACCCAGTACTTC. Based on the CDR3 plus reference TRBV9 and TRBJ2-5, the full variable domain is DSGVTQTPKHLITATGQRVTLRCSPRSGDLSVYWYQQSLDQGLQFLIQYYNGEERAKGNILERFSAQQFPDLHSELNLSSLELGDSALYFCASSLRTGSAETQYFGPGTRLLVL.